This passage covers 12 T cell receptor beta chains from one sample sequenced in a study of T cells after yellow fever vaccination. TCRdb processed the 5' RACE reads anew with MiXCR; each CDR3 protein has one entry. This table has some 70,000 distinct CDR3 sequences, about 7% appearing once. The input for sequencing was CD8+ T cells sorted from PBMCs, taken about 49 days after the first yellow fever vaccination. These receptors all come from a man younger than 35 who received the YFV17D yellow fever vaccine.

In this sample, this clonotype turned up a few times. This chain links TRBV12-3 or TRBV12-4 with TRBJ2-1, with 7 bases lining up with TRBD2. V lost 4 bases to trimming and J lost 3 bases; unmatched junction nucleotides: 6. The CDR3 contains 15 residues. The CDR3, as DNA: TGTGCCAGCAGTTCCGGGACTAATTACTACAATGAGCAGTTCTTC. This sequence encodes CASSSGTNYYNEQFF.

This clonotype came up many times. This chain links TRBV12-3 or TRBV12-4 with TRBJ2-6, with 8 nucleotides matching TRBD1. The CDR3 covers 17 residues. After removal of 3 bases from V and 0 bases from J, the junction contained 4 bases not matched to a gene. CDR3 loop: CASSLGTGLSGANVLTF. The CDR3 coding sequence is TGTGCCAGCAGTTTGGGGACAGGCCTCTCTGGGGCCAACGTCCTGACTTTC.

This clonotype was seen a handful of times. CDR3 DNA sequence: TGTGCCAGCAGCCGGGGGGGCGAGAACACTGAAGCTTTCTTT. Protein product: CASSRGGENTEAFF. The chain carries TRBV7-9 and TRBJ1-1; D perhaps matches TRBD1 (6 bases). Deletions cut 5 bases from V and 1 base from J, with 11 bases between. The CDR3 length is 14 residues. Germline CDR1 reads SEHNR; CDR2 reads FQNEAQ (reference sequence).

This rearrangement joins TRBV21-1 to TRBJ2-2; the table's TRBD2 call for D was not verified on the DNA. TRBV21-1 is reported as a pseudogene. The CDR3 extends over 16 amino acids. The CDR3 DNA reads TGTGCCAGCAGGGCTCCACTAGCGGGCGGGACCGGGGAGCTGTTTTTT. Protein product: CASRAPLAGGTGELFF.

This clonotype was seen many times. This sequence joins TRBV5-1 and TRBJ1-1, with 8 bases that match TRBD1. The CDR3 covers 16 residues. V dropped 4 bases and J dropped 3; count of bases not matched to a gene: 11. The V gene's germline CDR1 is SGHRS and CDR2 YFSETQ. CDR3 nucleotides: TGCGCCAGCAGCAGAGACAGGGGCTATAAAGACACTGAAGCTTTCTTT. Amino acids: CASSRDRGYKDTEAFF.

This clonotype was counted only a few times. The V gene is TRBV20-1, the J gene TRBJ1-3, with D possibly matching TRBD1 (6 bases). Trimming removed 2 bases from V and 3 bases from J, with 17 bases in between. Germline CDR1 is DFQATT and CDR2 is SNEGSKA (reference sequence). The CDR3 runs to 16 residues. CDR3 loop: CSARTQDRLIGNTIYF. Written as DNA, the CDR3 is TGCAGTGCTAGAACTCAAGACAGGCTGATTGGAAACACCATATATTTT.

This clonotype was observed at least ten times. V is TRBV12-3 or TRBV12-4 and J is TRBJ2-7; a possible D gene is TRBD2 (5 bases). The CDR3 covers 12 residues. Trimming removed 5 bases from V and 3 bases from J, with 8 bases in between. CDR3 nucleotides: TGTGCCAGCAGTCTAGGACTCTACGAGCAGTACTTC. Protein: CASSLGLYEQYF.

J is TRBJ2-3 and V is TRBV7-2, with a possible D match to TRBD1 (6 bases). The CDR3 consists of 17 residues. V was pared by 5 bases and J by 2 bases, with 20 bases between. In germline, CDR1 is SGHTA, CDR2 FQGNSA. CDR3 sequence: CASSLPLLGASTDTQYF. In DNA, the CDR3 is TGTGCCAGCAGCCTCCCGTTGTTGGGGGCCTCCACAGATACGCAGTATTTT. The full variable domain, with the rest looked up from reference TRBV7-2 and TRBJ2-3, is GAGVSQSPSNKVTEKGKDVELRCDPISGHTALYWYRQSLGQGLEFLIYFQGNSAPDKSGLPSDRFSAERTGGSVSTLTIQRTQQEDSAVYLCASSLPLLGASTDTQYFGPGTRLTVL.

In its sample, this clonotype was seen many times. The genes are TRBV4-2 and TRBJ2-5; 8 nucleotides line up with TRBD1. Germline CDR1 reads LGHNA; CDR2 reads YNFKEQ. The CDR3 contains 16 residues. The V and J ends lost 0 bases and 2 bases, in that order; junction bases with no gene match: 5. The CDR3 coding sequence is TGTGCCAGCAGCCAAGATGGACAGGGCGGACAAGAGACCCAGTACTTC. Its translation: CASSQDGQGGQETQYF.

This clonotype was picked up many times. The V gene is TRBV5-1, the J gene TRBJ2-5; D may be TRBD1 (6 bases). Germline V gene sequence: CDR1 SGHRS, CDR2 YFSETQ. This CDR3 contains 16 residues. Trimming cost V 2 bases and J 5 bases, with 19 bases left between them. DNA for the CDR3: TGCGCCAGCAGCTTTCGAGGATCCAGGGGTTTGGAGACCCAGTACTTC. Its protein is CASSFRGSRGLETQYF. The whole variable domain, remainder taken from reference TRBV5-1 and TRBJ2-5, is KAGVTQTPRYLIKTRGQQVTLSCSPISGHRSVSWYQQTPGQGLQFLFEYFSETQRNKGNFPGRFSGRQFSNSRSEMNVSTLELGDSALYLCASSFRGSRGLETQYFGPGTRLLVL.

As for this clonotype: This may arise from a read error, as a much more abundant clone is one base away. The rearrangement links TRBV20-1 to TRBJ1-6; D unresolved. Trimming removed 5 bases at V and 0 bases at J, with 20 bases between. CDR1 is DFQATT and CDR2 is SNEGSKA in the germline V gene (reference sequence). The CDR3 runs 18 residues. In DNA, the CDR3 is TGCAGTGCTCTCGAACCTCCACGGAGTTTCTCCTATAATTCACCCCTCCACTTT. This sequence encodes CSALEPPRSFSYNSPLHF.

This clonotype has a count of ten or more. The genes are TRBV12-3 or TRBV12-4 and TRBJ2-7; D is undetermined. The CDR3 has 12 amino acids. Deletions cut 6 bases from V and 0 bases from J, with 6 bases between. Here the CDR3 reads CASSSISYEQYF. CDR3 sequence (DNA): TGTGCCAGCAGCTCAATCTCCTACGAGCAGTACTTC.